The next 26 T cell receptor beta chains were all read from a single sample in a study of early T cells in non-severe SARS-CoV-2 infection. Via MiXCR, TCRdb re-called the 5' RACE reads, giving one row per CDR3 protein. The table shows almost 65,000 distinct CDR3 sequences, with around 4.7% occurring only once. Sequenced material: whole blood. The receptor set was obtained from an adult who was a healthcare worker with PCR-confirmed SARS-CoV-2 infection or an uninfected control (not recorded which).

This clonotype was detected many times. The J gene is TRBJ1-6, the V gene TRBV6-6; D gene unclear. V was cut by 0 bases and J by 14 bases, with 11 bases left in between. Germline V gene sequence: CDR1 MNHNY, CDR2 SVGAGI (reference sequence). The CDR3 spans 13 residues. The CDR3 nucleotides read TGTGCCAGCAGTTACTCGACCCCTGTGGCCCTCCACTTT. Translated, it gives CASSYSTPVALHF.

A few counts support this clonotype. This sequence joins TRBV24-1 and TRBJ2-2; D possibly corresponds to TRBD2 (6 bases). Trimming shortened V by 3 bases and J by 6 bases, and 10 bases separated the two germline ends. The CDR3 has 14 amino acids. From germline, CDR1 is KGHDR and CDR2 SFDVKD. In DNA form, the CDR3 reads TGTGCCACCAGTGATGCCCCGGGGGCCGGGGAGCTGTTTTTT. It specifies CATSDAPGAGELFF.

CDR3 sequence reads: CASSPRVLGTAFGNTEAFF. CDR3 DNA: TGTGCCAGCTCACCACGGGTTCTAGGGACAGCTTTTGGGAACACTGAAGCTTTCTTT. The V call is TRBV18, the J call TRBJ1-1, with 7 bases aligning to TRBD1. V lost 1 base and J lost 1; bases outside the gene matches: 15. Germline V gene lookup returns CDR1 KGHSH and CDR2 LQKENI. The CDR3 contains 19 residues. Full variable domain (outside the CDR3, taken from reference TRBV18 and TRBJ1-1): NAGVMQNPRHLVRRRGQEARLRCSPMKGHSHVYWYRQLPEEGLKFMVYLQKENIIDESGMPKERFSAEFPKEGPSILRIQQVVRGDSAAYFCASSPRVLGTAFGNTEAFFGQGTRLTVV.

J is TRBJ2-3 and V is TRBV7-2, with D perhaps TRBD1 (6 bases). CDR3 length equals 14 residues. Trimming took off 5 bases at V and 5 bases at J, with 14 bases between the two ends. From germline, CDR1 is SGHTA and CDR2 FQGNSA. The CDR3 region is CASSNWGRVDTQYF. DNA for the CDR3: TGTGCCAGCAGCAACTGGGGGCGGGTAGATACGCAGTATTTT.

Many counts were recorded for this clonotype. This chain links TRBV29-1 with TRBJ2-1, with D perhaps matching TRBD1 or TRBD2 (5 bases each). Germline V gene data show CDR1 as SQVTM and CDR2 as ANQGSEA. V was pared by 6 bases and J by 1 base, with 16 bases between. This CDR3 has 15 amino acids. The CDR3 sequence is CSVSIVGVSYNEQFF. The CDR3 coding sequence is TGCAGCGTCTCCATAGTGGGGGTGTCCTACAATGAGCAGTTCTTC.

In this sample, this clonotype turned up many times. The CDR3 nucleotides are TGTGCCAGCAGCTGGGAGGGACAGGGGAACACTGAAGCTTTCTTT. Protein product: CASSWEGQGNTEAFF. The gene calls are TRBV13 and TRBJ1-1, with 9 bases identical to TRBD1. This CDR3 contains 15 residues. J was trimmed by 1 base and V by 4 bases; bases with no gene match: 4. CDR1 and CDR2 from the germline V gene are PRHDT and FYEKMQ (reference sequence). Complete variable domain (other parts from reference TRBV13 and TRBJ1-1): AAGVIQSPRHLIKEKRETATLKCYPIPRHDTVYWYQQGPGQDPQFLISFYEKMQSDKGSIPDRFSAQQFSDYHSELNMSSLELGDSALYFCASSWEGQGNTEAFFGQGTRLTVV.

This clonotype was seen more than once but under ten times. This chain links TRBV25-1 with TRBJ2-7, with TRBD1 identical over 9 bases. V lost 5 bases to trimming and J lost 0 bases; unmatched junction nucleotides: 8. There are 16 residues in the CDR3. Germline CDR1 reads MGHDK; CDR2 reads SYGVNS. CDR3 sequence: CASSLAGQGYSYEQYF. The CDR3 DNA reads as TGTGCCAGCAGTTTAGCCGGACAGGGGTACTCCTACGAGCAGTACTTC.

This clonotype was picked up many times. J is TRBJ2-7 and V is TRBV10-1; possibly TRBD1 for D (6 bases). The CDR3 is 14 amino acids. Germline V gives CDR1 WNHNN, CDR2 SYGVQD (reference sequence). The ends were cut back, 4 bases at V and 3 bases at J, with 13 bases in the middle. In DNA form, the CDR3 reads TGCGCCAGCAGTGGCGTACAGGGACACTACGAGCAGTACTTC. It is translated as CASSGVQGHYEQYF.

This clonotype was found many times. The V gene is TRBV7-6, the J gene TRBJ2-7; 9 bases map to TRBD1. The CDR3 length is 16 residues. J was trimmed by 3 bases and V by 5 bases; bases with no gene match: 11. From germline, CDR1 is SGHVS and CDR2 FNYEAQ. The CDR3 region has the DNA TGTGCCAGCAGCCCTTATCACCAGGGACAGGGCTACGAGCAGTACTTC. It yields the protein CASSPYHQGQGYEQYF. Full variable domain (outside the CDR3, taken from reference TRBV7-6 and TRBJ2-7): GAGVSQSPRYKVTKRGQDVALRCDPISGHVSLYWYRQALGQGPEFLTYFNYEAQQDKSGLPNDRFSAERPEGSISTLTIQRTEQRDSAMYRCASSPYHQGQGYEQYFGPGTRLTVT.

This clonotype was recorded at least ten times. The chain joins TRBV12-3 or TRBV12-4 to TRBJ2-2, with D tentatively TRBD1 (5 bases). The CDR3 extends over 15 amino acids. Between the trimmed V and J ends, which lost 3 bases and 6 bases, there was a span of 14 bases. CDR3 bases: TGTGCCAGCAGTTTGGTTCTGGGCAGGGCCGGGGAGCTGTTTTTT. Translation gives CASSLVLGRAGELFF.

The chain is built from TRBV7-6 and TRBJ2-1; 9 positions agree with TRBD2. Per the germline V gene, CDR1 is SGHVS and CDR2 is FNYEAQ. This CDR3 is built from 16 residues. Unmatched junction bases numbered 7, after V lost 0 bases and J lost 7 bases. CDR3 protein: CASSLALQSGRNEQFF. The CDR3 DNA is TGTGCCAGCAGCTTAGCGCTTCAGAGCGGGAGGAATGAGCAGTTCTTC.

In this sample, this clonotype turned up many times. J is TRBJ1-2 and V is TRBV4-1, with 10 bases matching TRBD1. Germline-derived CDR1 and CDR2 are MGHRA and YSYEKL. The V and J ends lost 0 bases and 7 bases, in that order; junction bases with no gene match: 5. The CDR3 has 15 amino acids. Here the CDR3 DNA reads TGCGCCAGCAGCCAAGAAGGGACAGGGGACGGTGGCTACACCTTC. Translation: CASSQEGTGDGGYTF.

The V call is TRBV5-4, the J call TRBJ2-7; 13 nucleotides match TRBD2. The CDR3 spans 15 residues. Germline-derived CDR1 and CDR2 are SGHNT and YYREEE (reference sequence). V trimming: 3 bases; J trimming: 7 bases; junction bases outside the gene matches: 7. CDR3: CASSSLAGGPKEQYF. In DNA, the CDR3 is TGTGCCAGCAGCTCACTAGCGGGAGGGCCTAAAGAGCAGTACTTC.

This clonotype was seen at least ten times. This chain connects TRBV5-1 to TRBJ1-4; D is undetermined. V lost 2 bases, J lost 8 bases, and 13 bases lay in between. Germline assignment: CDR1 SGHRS and CDR2 YFSETQ. This CDR3 has 14 residues. CDR3 region: CASSLGQRDEKLFF. The CDR3 coding sequence is TGCGCCAGCAGCTTAGGGCAGCGCGACGAAAAACTGTTTTTT.

This clonotype was counted at least ten times. The CDR3, as DNA: TGTGCCAGCAGCTTAGGGGCTGGTGATACGCAGTATTTT. It yields the protein CASSLGAGDTQYF. The chain is built from TRBV7-2 and TRBJ2-3; D gene unclear. The CDR3 extends over 13 amino acids. Germline lookup yields CDR1 SGHTA and CDR2 FQGNSA. The V end lost 1 base, the J end lost 6 bases, and 8 bases lay between the germline ends.

The sample holds a few counts of this clonotype. This rearrangement joins TRBV24-1 to TRBJ1-1; D unclear. Trimming pared 8 bases from V and 1 base from J, leaving 10 bases between. The CDR3 loop spans 13 amino acids. Germline V CDR1 and CDR2: KGHDR, SFDVKD. The chain's CDR3 is CATTQDGNTEAFF. CDR3 DNA sequence: TGTGCCACCACCCAGGACGGGAACACTGAAGCTTTCTTT.

Many counts were recorded for this clonotype. The rearrangement links TRBV20-1 to TRBJ2-5, with D possibly TRBD2 on 6 matching bases. The V and J ends lost 6 bases and 6 bases respectively, with 17 bases between them. From germline, CDR1 is DFQATT and CDR2 SNEGSKA (reference sequence). This CDR3 has 13 residues. The CDR3 sequence is CSAPPGGTKTQYF. CDR3 nucleotide sequence: TGCAGTGCCCCGCCCGGGGGTACGAAGACCCAGTACTTC.

Many counts were recorded for this clonotype. This sequence joins TRBV25-1 and TRBJ1-6, with D uncertain. Per germline, CDR1 MGHDK and CDR2 SYGVNS. V lost 3 bases to trimming and J lost 3 bases, with 9 bases between them. This CDR3 has 15 amino acids. The CDR3 DNA is TGTGCCAGCAGTGATCCGGGAGTCTATAATTCACCCCTCCACTTT. Translation: CASSDPGVYNSPLHF. The whole variable domain, remainder taken from reference TRBV25-1 and TRBJ1-6, is EADIYQTPRYLVIGTGKKITLECSQTMGHDKMYWYQQDPGMELHLIHYSYGVNSTEKGDLSSESTVSRIRTEHFPLTLESARPSHTSQYLCASSDPGVYNSPLHFGNGTRLTVT.

There are many counts of this clonotype. This chain connects TRBV20-1 to TRBJ1-2; TRBD1 aligns across 11 bases. Looked up from germline, CDR1 is DFQATT and CDR2 is SNEGSKA (reference sequence). The CDR3 loop spans 14 amino acids. V was clipped by 0 bases and J by 8 bases; unmatched bases: 5. The CDR3 spells CSAREDRGPGGYTF. Here the CDR3 DNA reads TGCAGTGCTAGAGAGGACAGGGGGCCCGGAGGCTACACCTTC.

This clonotype was detected many times. The chain carries TRBV7-2 and TRBJ2-7; TRBD1 is a possible D gene (6 bases). The CDR3 length is 14 residues. The germline CDR1 and CDR2 sequences are SGHTA and FQGNSA. V lost 0 bases and J lost 6, with 12 bases in between. This CDR3 is CASSLAGTRTEQYF. CDR3 in DNA: TGTGCCAGCAGCTTAGCCGGGACAAGGACCGAGCAGTACTTC.

In this sample, this clonotype turned up many times. The chain is built from TRBV6-4 and TRBJ2-1; 7 nucleotides line up with TRBD2. This CDR3 is built from 15 residues. Trimming at V came to 9 bases and at J to 0 bases, leaving 8 bases not matched to a gene. Germline V lookup: CDR1 MRHNA, CDR2 SNTAGT. This chain's CDR3 is CASDLIAGSYNEQFF. CDR3 sequence (DNA): TGTGCCAGTGATTTGATAGCGGGCTCCTACAATGAGCAGTTCTTC.

This clonotype was picked up many times. V and J are TRBV29-1 and TRBJ1-2; D is possibly TRBD1 (6 bases). With 0 bases removed from V and 6 bases from J, the gap between germline ends came to 11 bases. The CDR3 consists of 13 residues. The germline CDR1 and CDR2 sequences are SQVTM and ANQGSEA. Here the CDR3 reads CSVEEGGRHGYTF. CDR3 in DNA: TGCAGCGTTGAAGAAGGGGGGCGTCATGGCTACACCTTC.

This clonotype was counted many times. The chain couples TRBV18 to TRBJ2-3, with D uncertain. V lost 0 bases, J lost 1 base, and 8 bases lay in between. The germline V gene has CDR1 KGHSH and CDR2 LQKENI. The CDR3 extends over 15 amino acids. This chain's CDR3 is CASSPPFDGTDTQYF. In DNA, the CDR3 is TGTGCCAGCTCACCACCGTTTGACGGCACAGATACGCAGTATTTT.

V usage is TRBV6-1 and J usage is TRBJ1-2; TRBD1 agrees at 8 bases. This CDR3 is built from 13 residues. V trimming: 6 bases; J trimming: 3 bases; junction bases outside the gene matches: 3. The germline CDR1 and CDR2 sequences are MNHNS and SASEGT. CDR3 DNA sequence: TGTGCCAGCAGGCAGGACAGGGACTATGGCTACACCTTC. Amino acid sequence: CASRQDRDYGYTF.

This clonotype was counted at least ten times. The chain carries TRBV29-1 and TRBJ1-2, with D maybe TRBD1 (5 bases). The V end lost 3 bases, the J end lost 3 bases, and 11 bases lay between the germline ends. Per the germline V gene, CDR1 is SQVTM and CDR2 is ANQGSEA. This CDR3 comprises 13 residues. Written as DNA, the CDR3 is TGCAGCGTTGACGAGCGAGGGGACTATGGCTACACCTTC. This gives the protein CSVDERGDYGYTF.

V usage is TRBV10-3 and J usage is TRBJ1-1; perhaps TRBD1 as D (5 bases). The germline CDR1 and CDR2 sequences are ENHRY and SYGVKD. The CDR3 contains 14 residues. The V end lost 3 bases, the J end lost 5 bases, and 13 bases lay between the germline ends. CDR3 protein: CAISDPGDGTEAFF. CDR3 nucleotide sequence: TGTGCCATCAGTGACCCGGGGGACGGTACTGAAGCTTTCTTT.